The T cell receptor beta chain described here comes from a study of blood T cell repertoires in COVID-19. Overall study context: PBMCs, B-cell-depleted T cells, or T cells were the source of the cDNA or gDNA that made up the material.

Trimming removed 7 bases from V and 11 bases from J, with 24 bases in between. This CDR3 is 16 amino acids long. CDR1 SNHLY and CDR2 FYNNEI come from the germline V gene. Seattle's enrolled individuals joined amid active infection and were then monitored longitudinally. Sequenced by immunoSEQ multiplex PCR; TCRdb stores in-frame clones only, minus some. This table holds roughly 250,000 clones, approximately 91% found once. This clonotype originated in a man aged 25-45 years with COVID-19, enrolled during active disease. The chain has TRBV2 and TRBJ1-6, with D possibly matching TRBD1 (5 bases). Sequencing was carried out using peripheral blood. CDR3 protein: CASTPSRQQGTAPLHF. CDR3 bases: TGTGCCAGCACCCCCTCGCGGCAGCAGGGTACGGCACCCCTCCACTTT.